Listed below are T cell receptor beta chains from one sample, sequenced in a study of cytotoxic CD8 clonotypes in ibrutinib-treated CLL. Generated by immunoSEQ multiplex PCR, the TCRdb table keeps only in-frame clones and is missing some. The sample has 130,000 or so clones, approximately 77% seen once; the top ten hold about 27%. The material was PBMCs, obtained after 12 months of ibrutinib treatment. Receptors were obtained from a human donor with chronic lymphocytic leukemia. CDR3s include the opening cysteine and the closing phenylalanine or tryptophan. D genes are given only for firm matches. Size is stated for part of the rows, as once, few or many counts, or as a class when the clone is expanded.

>14|TRBV7-7|-|-|TRBJ1-2
TGTGCCAGCAGCCCAGGGCAGCAGAACTATGGCTACACCTTC
CASSPGQQNYGYTF
>15|TRBV30|-|-|TRBJ2-1
TGTGCCTGGAGCCTTGGACATACGATTTACAATGAGCAGTTCTTC
CAWSLGHTIYNEQFF
>14|TRBV7-7|-|-|TRBJ2-7
TGTGCCAGCAGCTTAGGACAGGCCAACTACGAGCAGTACTTC
CASSLGQANYEQYF
>15|TRBV30|few|-|TRBJ2-3
TGTGCCTGGAGTGTAGCTTGGAGTAGCACAGATACGCAGTATTTT
CAWSVAWSSTDTQYF
>13|TRBV7-2|-|-|TRBJ1-6
TGTGCCAGCAGCTTCGGGTGGAATTCACCCCTCCACTTT
CASSFGWNSPLHF
>15|TRBV5-8|once|-|TRBJ2-7
TGTGCCAGCAGCTTGGGGCTAGCGAGCTCCTACGAGCAGTACTTC
CASSLGLASSYEQYF
>13|TRBV27|once|-|TRBJ2-7
TGTGCCAGCAGTGGGACAATCCGTCACGAGCAGTACTTC
CASSGTIRHEQYF
>14|TRBV6-4|few|-|TRBJ2-1
TGTGCCAGCAGTGTTTTACAGGGGAGGGGAGAGCAGTTCTTC
CASSVLQGRGEQFF
>12|TRBV28|few|-|TRBJ1-2
TGTGCCAGTGGGGCGGCCAACTATGGCTACACCTTC
CASGAANYGYTF
>14|TRBV27|-|-|TRBJ2-7
TGTGCCAGCAGTTTAATAGGTTGGGGAAACGAGCAGTACTTC
CASSLIGWGNEQYF
>14|TRBV2|-|-|TRBJ2-5
TGTGCCAGCAGTACCATGGGGGCTAGGGAGACCCAGTACTTC
CASSTMGARETQYF
>15|TRBV7-9|-|-|TRBJ2-5
TGTGCCAGCAGCCCCGGCCCCGGGGGCGGGGAGACCCAGTACTTC
CASSPGPGGGETQYF
>15|TRBV21-1|few|-|TRBJ1-1
TGTGCCAGCAGCACCTCCGGGACAGGGTTCACTGAAGCTTTCTTT
CASSTSGTGFTEAFF
>15|TRBV14|-|-|TRBJ2-2
TGTGCCAGCAGCCATGTGAATTTCGGGACCGGGGAGCTGTTTTTT
CASSHVNFGTGELFF
>15|TRBV28|-|-|TRBJ1-4
TGTGCCAGCAGGATTCGACCCCGGACGGCTGAAAAACTGTTTTTT
CASRIRPRTAEKLFF
>15|TRBV30|-|-|TRBJ2-3
TGTGCCTGGAGTGTAACGGGGGAAGGCGCAGATACGCAGTATTTT
CAWSVTGEGADTQYF
>15|TRBV6-5|-|-|TRBJ2-7
TGTGCCAGCACCTCGGACTCCACGTCCGGTCACGAGCAGTACTTC
CASTSDSTSGHEQYF
>14|TRBV6-5|-|TRBD1|TRBJ2-3
TGTGCCAGCAGCCGGACAGGGAAAGAAGATACGCAGTATTTT
CASSRTGKEDTQYF
>15|TRBV29-1|-|TRBD1|TRBJ2-5
TGCAGCGTTGGATCGGGACAGGCATACCAAGAGACCCAGTACTTC
CSVGSGQAYQETQYF
>15|TRBV21-1|few|-|TRBJ2-2
TGTGCCAGCAGCAAAAAGTGGACAGGGGCCGGGGAGCTGTTTTTT
CASSKKWTGAGELFF
>13|TRBV7-2|few|-|TRBJ2-7
TGTGCCAGCAGCTTAGTACGGAGCTACGAGCAGTACTTC
CASSLVRSYEQYF
>11|TRBV20-1|few|-|TRBJ1-1
TGCACTGGACACTCGAACACTGAAGCTTTCTTT
CTGHSNTEAFF
>12|TRBV7-2|-|-|TRBJ2-5
TGTGCCAGCAGTTTGGGGAGAGAGACCCAGTACTTC
CASSLGRETQYF
>17|TRBV11-3|-|-|TRBJ2-2
TGTGCCAGCAGCTCACCACACACTAGGGCGAACACCGGGGAGCTGTTTTTT
CASSSPHTRANTGELFF
>15|TRBV28|-|TRBD2|TRBJ2-7
TGTGCCAGCAGTCCCTTAGCGGGAGGATTCTACGAGCAGTACTTC
CASSPLAGGFYEQYF
>19|TRBV1|-|-|TRBJ2-3
TGCACCAATCCGAGACCACCTGGGACTCCTAGTTTCCTAAAGTATACGCAGTATTTT
CTNPRPPGTPSFLKYTQYF
>14|TRBV25-1|-|TRBD1|TRBJ1-4
TGTGCCAGCAGTGACCGGGACAGGAGGGGAAAACTGTTTTTT
CASSDRDRRGKLFF
>16|TRBV7-2|once|TRBD1|TRBJ1-2
TGTGCCAGCAGCTTAGAGGCCACAGGGGCTAACTATGGTTACACCTTC
CASSLEATGANYGYTF
>15|TRBV4-1|-|-|TRBJ2-5
TGCGCCAGCAGCCAAGAATCTGGACAGCAAGAGACCCAGTACTTC
CASSQESGQQETQYF
>13|TRBV7-3|-|-|TRBJ2-7
TGTGCCAGCAGCTCCACCACCACAGGGAAGCAGTACTTC
CASSSTTTGKQYF
>14|TRBV7-6|once|-|TRBJ1-2
TGTGCCAGCACCCCCGGGGGGTCTAACTATGGCTACACCTTC
CASTPGGSNYGYTF
>16|TRBV27|-|TRBD1|TRBJ1-5
TGTGCCAGCAGTGGAACAGGGGTTGGGGGCAATCAGCCCCAGCATTTT
CASSGTGVGGNQPQHF
>16|TRBV27|-|TRBD1|TRBJ1-4
TGTGCCAGCAGCCGTTACCAGGACAGGGTCGGTGAAAAACTGTTTTTT
CASSRYQDRVGEKLFF
>12|TRBV2|few|-|TRBJ2-4
TGTGCCAGTGTTGGACAGATAAACATTCAGTACTTC
CASVGQINIQYF